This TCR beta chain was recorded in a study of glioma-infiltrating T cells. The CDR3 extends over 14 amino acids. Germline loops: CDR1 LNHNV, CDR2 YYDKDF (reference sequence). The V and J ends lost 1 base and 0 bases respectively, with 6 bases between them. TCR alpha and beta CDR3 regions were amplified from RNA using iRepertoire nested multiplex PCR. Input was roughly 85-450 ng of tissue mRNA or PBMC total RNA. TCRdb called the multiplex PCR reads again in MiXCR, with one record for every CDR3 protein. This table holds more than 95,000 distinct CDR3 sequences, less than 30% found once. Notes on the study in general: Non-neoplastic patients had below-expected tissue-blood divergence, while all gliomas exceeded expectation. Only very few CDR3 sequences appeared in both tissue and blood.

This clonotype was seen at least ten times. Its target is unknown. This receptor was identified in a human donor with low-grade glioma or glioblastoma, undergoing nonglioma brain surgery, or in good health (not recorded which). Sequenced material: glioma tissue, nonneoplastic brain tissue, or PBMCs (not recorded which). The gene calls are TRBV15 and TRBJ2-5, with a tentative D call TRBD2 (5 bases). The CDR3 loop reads CATSRGGYQETQYF. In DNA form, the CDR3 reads TGTGCCACCAGCAGAGGAGGGTACCAAGAGACCCAGTACTTC. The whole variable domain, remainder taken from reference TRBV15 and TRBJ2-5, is DAMVIQNPRYQVTQFGKPVTLSCSQTLNHNVMYWYQQKSSQAPKLLFHYYDKDFNNEADTPDNFQSRRPNTSFCFLDIRSPGLGDTAMYLCATSRGGYQETQYFGPGTRLLVL.